This passage covers 4 T cell receptor beta chains from one sample sequenced in a study of T cell responses to AZD1222 COVID-19 vaccine. Method: immunoSEQ multiplex PCR; TCRdb's copy keeps in-frame clones and lacks some. The table shows 99,000 or so clones, with 82% occurring only once. The sample consisted of peripheral blood, taken on day 0 of AZD1222 vaccination. These receptor sequences come from an adult in good health.

CDR3 DNA sequence: TGTGCCAGCAGCCAGGAAGGGACAGGAAGTTCACCCCTCCACTTT. It encodes CASSQEGTGSSPLHF. The chain carries TRBV3-1 (or the pseudogene TRBV3-2) and TRBJ1-6; TRBD1 aligns across 8 bases. V lost 3 bases and J lost 9; bases outside the gene matches: 7. The CDR3 consists of 15 residues. Germline-derived CDR1 and CDR2 are LGHDT and YNNKEL (reference sequence).

This clone was picked up many times. The J gene is TRBJ1-6, the V gene TRBV7-3; D is uncertain. CDR3 length: 14 amino acids. Between the trimmed V and J ends, which lost 1 base and 6 bases, there was a span of 7 bases. Germline V gene sequence: CDR1 SGHTA, CDR2 FQGTGA. CDR3 sequence (DNA): TGTGCCAGCAGCTTAATGTATAGTAATTCACCCCTCCACTTT. It encodes CASSLMYSNSPLHF.

The chain combines TRBV3-1 (or the pseudogene TRBV3-2) with TRBJ1-6; the match to TRBD1 covers 8 bases. With 0 bases clipped from V and 12 bases from J, the junction kept 10 bases outside the gene matches. This CDR3 region has 16 residues. The germline gives CDR1 LGHDT, CDR2 YNNKEL (reference sequence). For the CDR3, the DNA is TGTGCCAGCAGCCAAGAGGGACAGGCTCCTGGGGGACCCCTCCACTTT. Amino acids: CASSQEGQAPGGPLHF.

This clone was found once. V usage is TRBV2 and J usage is TRBJ1-2; D unclear. Trimming removed 3 bases from V and 5 bases from J, with 7 bases in between. Germline V gives CDR1 SNHLY, CDR2 FYNNEI. This CDR3 region has 12 residues. CDR3 coding DNA: TGTGCCAGCAGTGACACTGCATATGGCTACACCTTC. This sequence encodes CASSDTAYGYTF.